The present T cell receptor beta chain was sequenced within a study of T cells in Graves' hyperthyroidism and ophthalmopathy (dated by TCRdb to about 2019). For the study in its entirety: Peripheral blood was collected at initial diagnosis, before any treatment. Whether ophthalmopathy could be predicted prospectively was tested in an independent validation cohort made up of 18 to 20 hyperthyroidism patients plus 17 patients who later progressed to ophthalmopathy. Thyroid tissue and blood T-cell repertoires from roughly six Graves' hyperthyroidism patients were also compared in the study. The paper describes TCR Vbeta CDR3 sequencing of 120 to 150 peripheral blood samples, made up of 43 ophthalmopathy patients, over 70 hyperthyroidism patients and approximately 17 progressor patients. The 100 or so discovery patients were randomly split 7:3 into training and test sets. TCR V-J signatures able to tell the groups apart were searched for in a discovery cohort of 90 to 100 patients, of whom more than 40 had Graves' ophthalmopathy and about 55 had stable Graves' hyperthyroidism. After sampling, hyperthyroidism patients received methimazole starting at 30 mg daily, and ophthalmopathy patients received high-dose intravenous methylprednisolone.

The germline V gene (reference sequence) yields DFQATT for CDR1 and SNEGSKA for CDR2. Trimming removed 3 bases from V and 6 bases from J; the gene matches leave 1 base unexplained. From its cysteine to its phenylalanine, the CDR3 spans 12 amino acids. The read is trimmed to its CDR3 DNA, 36 bases read in frame from base 1. This clonotype has at least ten counts. Its binding antigen is unknown. Base qualities are missing; no much larger clone stands one base away. The TCR beta CDR3 regions were amplified from RNA transcripts. A first-round RT-PCR of the TCR CDR3 used the HTBI primer set with the Qiagen OneStep RT-PCR kit. The libraries were constructed in a second round of multiplex PCR and then size-selected and purified. Paired-end sequencing of the libraries was performed with 100 bp reads on an Illumina HiSeq2000. Per the source publication's procedure: SOAPnuke was used to process the raw data, with reads discarded if the reads contained adapters or uncalled bases, had a mean Phred below 15, or lacked an exact constant-primer or identifier match. High-quality paired reads were merged with COPE v1.2.5, and unique nucleotide sequences were defined as clonotypes. MiTCR v1.1 was used to align the clonotypes against IMGT TRBV, TRBD and TRBJ reference segments. The analysis included only V-J combinations with a frequency above 0.0001, which together covered around 99% of the repertoires. A TCS score was defined as the ratio of F50 (clonal expansion) to E x V (chaos), with BLOSUM62-based TCRdist applied between CDR3 peptides within each V-J. Welch's t-statistics and random forest reduced fewer than 600 V-J features to 10 to 15, which were used in a naive Bayes classifier (R e1071). Using fastp at Q25 and MiXCR, TCRdb reprocessed the public reads and kept productive beta chains. Rows matching on CDR3 protein sequence are summarized as one entry with the most common DNA and genes. The V and J calls and clone size come from TCRdb's table, not from the authors' own analysis. For this sample there are 400,000 to 500,000 distinct CDR3 sequences; roughly 13% appear just once. The ten largest clones add up to 5% to 6.5% of the sample.

Stable Graves' hyperthyroidism was defined as no progression to ophthalmopathy during 18 months of follow-up. The hyperthyroidism patients were between 18 and 65 years old and newly diagnosed, with a disease duration of less than 2 months. The study excluded patients with uncontrolled infections, other autoimmune diseases, pregnancy or lactation. Diagnoses relied on clinical symptoms, serum thyroxine and TRAb, thyroid ultrasound and orbital computed tomography. PBMCs were separated from roughly 10 ml of fresh peripheral blood using Ficoll-Paque density gradient centrifugation. Trizol reagent was used to extract total RNA, and RNA quality was then checked on an Agilent 2100 Bioanalyzer. The investigation overall reported the following: A 13 V-J signature model separated ophthalmopathy from stable hyperthyroidism, with around 90% sensitivity and 81% to 82% specificity in cross-validation and 80%/75% in testing. Most expanded thyroid clonotypes (frequency above 0.001) were also detected in blood, suggesting blood repertoires may reflect thyroid immune responses. During validation, the model predicted progression to ophthalmopathy a median of around 6 months ahead of onset, with more than 55% sensitivity and more than 72% specificity. No statistical method was used to fix the sample size in advance, and group allocation was not hidden from the investigators.

Sequencing used blood. Here the chain combines TRBV20-1 and TRBJ1-2, with 10 bases matching TRBD1. The receptor's source is a woman aged 18-30 years with Graves' hyperthyroidism. The nucleotide sequence reads as follows: TGCAGTGCTAGGACAGGGGGCGATGGCTACACCTTC. Translated, it gives CSARTGGDGYTF.